One and the same sample provided the 26 T cell receptor beta chains below, sequenced in a study of blood T cell repertoires in COVID-19. This table comes from immunoSEQ multiplex PCR, and its TCRdb copy is limited to in-frame clones, with some not included. The sample holds around 100,000 clones; about 91% are singletons and the top ten take around 5.4%. Sequenced input: peripheral blood. These receptor sequences come from a human donor in a cohort sampled during active COVID-19.

The rearrangement links TRBV6-6 to TRBJ2-7; 7 nucleotides line up with TRBD1. Germline values: CDR1 MNHNY, CDR2 SVGAGI (reference sequence). With V trimmed by 3 bases and J by 4 bases, 6 bases remained unmatched. CDR3 length: 14 amino acids. CDR3 DNA: TGTGCCAGCAGTTATGGACAGGCGTCGTACGAGCAGTACTTC. Protein product: CASSYGQASYEQYF.

V is TRBV14 and J is TRBJ2-7; 7 nucleotides match TRBD1. The CDR3 is made up of 11 amino acids. The germline V gene encodes CDR1 SGHDN and CDR2 FVKESK. V lost 1 base, J lost 9 bases, and 0 bases stayed unmatched. CDR3 residues: CASSQGTGQYF. The CDR3 DNA is TGTGCCAGCAGCCAAGGGACAGGGCAGTACTTC.

The chain joins TRBV15 to TRBJ2-3; D call uncertain. Germline values: CDR1 LNHNV, CDR2 YYDKDF (reference sequence). CDR3 length: 13 residues. V was cut by 0 bases and J by 4 bases, with 5 bases left in between. The CDR3 bases are TGTGCCACCAGCAGAGACCCCGCAGATACGCAGTATTTT. Translated: CATSRDPADTQYF.

This chain connects TRBV5-1 to TRBJ2-5; the match to TRBD2 covers 7 bases. The CDR3 covers 18 residues. Losses at the gene ends were 0 bases for V and 3 bases for J; bases not matched to a gene: 14. Germline values: CDR1 SGHRS, CDR2 YFSETQ. CDR3 in amino acids: CASSLDPINPGRKETQYF. The CDR3 DNA reads TGCGCCAGCAGCTTGGACCCGATAAACCCCGGGAGGAAAGAGACCCAGTACTTC.

CDR3 loop: CASSFDSGSTYTDTQYF. In nucleotides, the CDR3 is TGTGCCAGCAGCTTTGATTCAGGGTCGACCTACACAGATACGCAGTATTTT. This sequence joins TRBV11-2 and TRBJ2-3; weak D call: TRBD1 (5 bases). Germline V gene data show CDR1 as SGHAT and CDR2 as FQNNGV. Deletions cut 3 bases from V and 2 bases from J, with 18 bases between. The CDR3 is 17 residues long.

The V and J genes are TRBV7-8 and TRBJ2-7, with D perhaps matching TRBD1 (5 bases). The CDR3 covers 15 residues. The germline V gene encodes CDR1 SGHVS and CDR2 FQNEAQ. The germline V and J ends were trimmed by 0 bases and 5 bases, with 14 bases remaining between them. The CDR3 reads CASSLALWKGNEQYF. Here the CDR3 DNA reads TGTGCCAGCAGCTTAGCGCTATGGAAGGGGAACGAGCAGTACTTC.

This chain joins TRBV19 and TRBJ1-2; 7 positions agree with TRBD1. The junction had 6 bases not matched to a gene; V was cut back by 7 bases and J by 4 bases. This CDR3 comprises 13 residues. CDR1 is LNHDA and CDR2 is SQIVND in the germline V gene (reference sequence). CDR3 sequence reads: CASTHRGFYGYTF. The CDR3, as DNA: TGTGCCAGTACCCACAGGGGTTTCTATGGCTACACCTTC.

This chain connects TRBV27 to TRBJ1-1, with 12 bases identical to TRBD1. The ends lost 9 bases at V and 5 bases at J; junction bases unmatched: 7. Germline V lookup: CDR1 MNHEY, CDR2 SMNVEV (reference sequence). The CDR3 is made up of 14 amino acids. The CDR3 reads CASTGTGGNTEAFF. The CDR3 DNA sequence: TGTGCCAGTACCGGGACAGGGGGCAATACTGAAGCTTTCTTT.

The chain joins TRBV28 to TRBJ2-7; 7 positions match TRBD2. The germline CDR1 and CDR2 sequences are MDHEN and SYDVKM. Unmatched junction bases numbered 10, after V lost 4 bases and J lost 7 bases. This CDR3 comprises 14 residues. The CDR3 sequence: CASSSGGGPGEQYF. In nucleotides, the CDR3 is TGTGCCAGCAGTTCGGGGGGAGGGCCGGGAGAGCAGTACTTC.

This chain links TRBV6-5 with TRBJ1-1, with a weak D call TRBD1 (6 bases). Trimming pared 4 bases from V and 2 bases from J, leaving 11 bases between. Germline V gene lookup returns CDR1 MNHEY and CDR2 SVGAGI. There are 14 residues in the CDR3. The DNA for the CDR3 is TGTGCCAGCAGTTGGACAGCAGGTAACACTGAAGCTTTCTTT. It is translated as CASSWTAGNTEAFF.

The chain employs TRBV11-2 and TRBJ2-3; 8 positions match TRBD1. This CDR3 region has 17 residues. In germline, CDR1 is SGHAT, CDR2 FQNNGV. V shed 1 base and J 1 base; nucleotides not matched to a gene: 7. CDR3 sequence reads: CASSLGVSGQGTDTQYF. For the CDR3, the DNA is TGTGCCAGCAGCTTAGGCGTCTCGGGACAGGGCACAGATACGCAGTATTTT.

CDR3 residues: CASSLVDPDRANSPLHF. DNA for the CDR3: TGCGCCAGCAGCTTGGTGGACCCAGACAGGGCGAATTCACCCCTCCACTTT. This sequence joins TRBV5-1 and TRBJ1-6; 7 nucleotides match TRBD1. V was clipped by 0 bases and J by 7 bases; unmatched bases: 10. CDR1 is SGHRS, CDR2 YFSETQ, per germline. CDR3 length: 17 amino acids.

The V gene is TRBV27, the J gene TRBJ2-3; TRBD2 might be the D (5 bases). The germline V gene encodes CDR1 MNHEY and CDR2 SMNVEV (reference sequence). CDR3 length equals 16 residues. V dropped 8 bases and J dropped 4 bases, with 22 bases sitting between them. The CDR3 spells CASRIDGDGESDTQYF. The CDR3 DNA reads TGTGCCAGCCGAATTGACGGGGATGGCGAGTCAGATACGCAGTATTTT.

This chain uses TRBV27 with TRBJ2-1, with 12 bases that match TRBD2. Germline lookup yields CDR1 MNHEY and CDR2 SMNVEV (reference sequence). This CDR3 has 14 residues. V lost 6 bases, J lost 7 bases, and 4 bases stayed unmatched. The CDR3 reads CASSWTSGNNEQFF. CDR3 nucleotide sequence: TGTGCCAGCAGCTGGACTAGCGGGAATAATGAGCAGTTCTTC.

V usage is TRBV19 and J usage is TRBJ2-1, with 14 nucleotides matching TRBD2. Germline CDR1 and CDR2: LNHDA and SQIVND (reference sequence). J gave up 15 bases and V 5 bases, and 9 bases lay outside the gene matches. The CDR3 length is 14 residues. The CDR3 loop is CASSSGTSGSRRFF. The DNA of the CDR3 is TGTGCCAGTAGTTCTGGGACTAGCGGGAGTCGTCGGTTCTTC.

The rearrangement uses TRBV19 and TRBJ1-6; 8 nucleotides line up with TRBD1. This CDR3 comprises 14 residues. Germline V gene sequence: CDR1 LNHDA, CDR2 SQIVND (reference sequence). The V segment lost 5 bases and the J segment 7 bases; nucleotides outside the gene matches: 4. The CDR3 spells CASSLDRANSPLHF. The CDR3 coding sequence is TGTGCCAGTAGTCTGGACAGGGCGAATTCACCCCTCCACTTT. Full variable domain (remainder filled in from reference TRBV19 and TRBJ1-6): DGGITQSPKYLFRKEGQNVTLSCEQNLNHDAMYWYRQDPGQGLRLIYYSQIVNDFQKGDIAEGYSVSREKKESFPLTVTSAQKNPTAFYLCASSLDRANSPLHFGNGTRLTVT.

The chain recombines TRBV3-1 (or the pseudogene TRBV3-2) with TRBJ1-4, with D unresolved. The length of the CDR3 is 15 residues. Germline CDR1 and CDR2: LGHDT and YNNKEL (reference sequence). V gave up 3 bases and J gave up 7 bases, with 15 bases separating them. CDR3 residues: CASSHPPVAREKLFF. The CDR3 bases are TGTGCCAGCAGCCATCCTCCAGTCGCCCGTGAAAAACTGTTTTTT.

The chain couples TRBV28 to TRBJ2-7; a possible D gene is TRBD2 (5 bases). V was cut by 6 bases and J by 2 bases, with 20 bases left in between. Germline CDR1 reads MDHEN; CDR2 reads SYDVKM. The CDR3 consists of 16 residues. The CDR3, as DNA: TGTGCCAGCAGCCTACTAAGAGGCAGCGGACCCTACGAGCAGTACTTC. Protein: CASSLLRGSGPYEQYF.

This chain uses TRBV2 with TRBJ2-2; 7 bases are a match to TRBD2. Germline V lookup: CDR1 SNHLY, CDR2 FYNNEI. CDR3 length: 15 residues. V shed 1 base and J 6 bases; nucleotides not matched to a gene: 5. The CDR3 is CASSEDLGGAGELFF. The DNA of the CDR3 is TGTGCCAGCAGTGAAGACTTGGGAGGGGCCGGGGAGCTGTTTTTT. Full variable domain (remainder filled in from reference TRBV2 and TRBJ2-2): EPEVTQTPSHQVTQMGQEVILRCVPISNHLYFYWYRQILGQKVEFLVSFYNNEISEKSEIFDDQFSVERPDGSNFTLKIRSTKLEDSAMYFCASSEDLGGAGELFFGEGSRLTVL.

The rearrangement uses TRBV21-1 and TRBJ2-7; the listed D gene, TRBD1, was not tested against the DNA. TRBV21-1 is designated a pseudogene. CDR3 length: 17 amino acids. The chain's CDR3 is CASSKEGRTVHSYEQYF. The CDR3 bases are TGTGCCAGCAGCAAAGAGGGAAGGACAGTCCATTCCTACGAGCAGTACTTC.

The J gene is TRBJ2-7, the V gene TRBV7-2; the D gene is possibly TRBD1 (6 bases). With 5 bases removed from V and 0 bases from J, the gap between germline ends came to 14 bases. The germline V gene has CDR1 SGHTA and CDR2 FQGNSA. The CDR3 length is 15 residues. CDR3 DNA sequence: TGTGCCAGCAGCCTAGTACAGGGCGGCTCCTACGAGCAGTACTTC. It is translated as CASSLVQGGSYEQYF. The variable domain in full, completed from reference TRBV7-2 and TRBJ2-7, reads GAGVSQSPSNKVTEKGKDVELRCDPISGHTALYWYRQSLGQGLEFLIYFQGNSAPDKSGLPSDRFSAERTGGSVSTLTIQRTQQEDSAVYLCASSLVQGGSYEQYFGPGTRLTVT.

The chain uses TRBV30 and TRBJ1-3; TRBD1 aligns across 8 bases. Germline CDR1 is GTSNPN and CDR2 is SVGIG (reference sequence). Germline trimming cut 0 bases from V and 5 bases from J; bases unmatched to any gene: 9. The CDR3 sequence is 16 residues long. CDR3 coding DNA: TGTGCCTGGAGTGTCGACAGGGGACCGCATCGAAACACCATATATTTT. This gives the protein CAWSVDRGPHRNTIYF.

V is TRBV28 and J is TRBJ1-2; D remains ambiguous. CDR1 and CDR2 (germline): MDHEN, SYDVKM. Trimming pared 6 bases from V and 2 bases from J, leaving 13 bases between. CDR3 length equals 14 residues. The CDR3 here is CASSQPRVNYGYTF. The CDR3 DNA reads TGTGCCAGCAGCCAACCCCGGGTCAACTATGGCTACACCTTC.

This clone was counted a single time. J is TRBJ1-1 and V is TRBV10-3; D might be TRBD1 (5 bases). Germline V gives CDR1 ENHRY, CDR2 SYGVKD. The CDR3 totals 11 residues. Trimming took 3 bases from V and 7 from J, leaving 6 bases between them. The CDR3 spells CAISDTGEAFF. The CDR3 coding sequence is TGTGCCATCAGTGACACAGGTGAAGCTTTCTTT.

V and J are TRBV27 and TRBJ1-2, with 12 bases aligning to TRBD1. Trimming took 8 bases from V and 7 from J; bases not matched to a gene: 11. Germline lookup yields CDR1 MNHEY and CDR2 SMNVEV (reference sequence). This CDR3 is 15 amino acids long. The CDR3 sequence: CASVGQGAELGGYTF. Written as DNA, the CDR3 is TGTGCCAGCGTGGGACAGGGGGCTGAACTGGGTGGCTACACCTTC.

The J gene is TRBJ1-2, the V gene TRBV25-1, with 9 bases matching TRBD1. The germline gives CDR1 MGHDK, CDR2 SYGVNS. The CDR3 has 14 amino acids. After removal of 4 bases from V and 4 bases from J, the junction contained 4 bases not matched to a gene. The DNA for the CDR3 is TGTGCCAGCAGTGGGGCGGGACAGGGCTATGGCTACACCTTC. Its protein product is CASSGAGQGYGYTF.